This T cell receptor beta chain was retrieved from a study of T-cell memory formation after mild COVID-19. Study details: Clustering of TCRs was largely donor specific. Study findings and constraints: Still unconfirmed is whether the second-wave clones peaking on day 37 recognized SARS-CoV-2.

The table lists this clonotype with many counts. Its antigen is unknown. MiXCR, run by TCRdb on the 5' RACE reads, gives a single entry per CDR3 protein. The sample carries hundreds of thousands of distinct CDR3 sequences, approximately 15% recorded once. The CDR3 consists of 14 residues. Per the germline V gene, CDR1 is SGHAT and CDR2 is FQNNGV. V lost 1 base to trimming and J lost 3 bases, with 7 bases between them. The gene calls are TRBV11-2 and TRBJ2-1; D call uncertain. Sequences were obtained from PBMCs or a T cell subset sorted from them (not recorded which). The TCR was taken from a man between 18 and 29 years old who had mild COVID-19 (a few samples of this study predate the infection). Cell type and time point are not known. In DNA form, the CDR3 reads TGTGCCAGCAGCTTAGTGAGGATCTACAATGAGCAGTTCTTC. Its translation is CASSLVRIYNEQFF.